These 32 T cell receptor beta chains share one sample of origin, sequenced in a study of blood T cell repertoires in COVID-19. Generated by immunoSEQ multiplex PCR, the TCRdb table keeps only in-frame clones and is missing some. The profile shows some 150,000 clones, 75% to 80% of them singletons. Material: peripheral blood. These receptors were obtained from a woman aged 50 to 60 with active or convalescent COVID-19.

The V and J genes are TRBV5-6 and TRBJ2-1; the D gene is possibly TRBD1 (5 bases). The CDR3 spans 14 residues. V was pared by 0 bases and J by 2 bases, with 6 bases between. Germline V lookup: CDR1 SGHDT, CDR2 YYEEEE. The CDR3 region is CASSLEGTYNEQFF. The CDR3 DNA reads TGTGCCAGCAGCTTGGAGGGGACCTACAATGAGCAGTTCTTC.

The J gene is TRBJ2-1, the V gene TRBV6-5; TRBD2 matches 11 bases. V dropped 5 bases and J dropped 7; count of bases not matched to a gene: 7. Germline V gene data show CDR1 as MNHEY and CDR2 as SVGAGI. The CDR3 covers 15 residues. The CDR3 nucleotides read TGTGCCAGCAGTAATACCGGGACTAGCGGTAATGAGCAGTTCTTC. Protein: CASSNTGTSGNEQFF.

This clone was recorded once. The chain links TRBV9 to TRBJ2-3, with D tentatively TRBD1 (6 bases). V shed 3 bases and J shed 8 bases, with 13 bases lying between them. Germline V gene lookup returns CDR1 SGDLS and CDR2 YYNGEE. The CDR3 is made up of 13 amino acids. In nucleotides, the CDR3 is TGTGCCAGCAGCGCTGACCTAGGGGGTACGCAGTATTTT. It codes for CASSADLGGTQYF.

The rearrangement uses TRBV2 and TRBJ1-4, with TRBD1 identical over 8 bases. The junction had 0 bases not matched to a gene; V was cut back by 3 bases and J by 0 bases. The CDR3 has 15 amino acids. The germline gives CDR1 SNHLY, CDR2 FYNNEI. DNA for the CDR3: TGTGCCAGCAGTGAGGACAGGGCAACTAATGAAAAACTGTTTTTT. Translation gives CASSEDRATNEKLFF.

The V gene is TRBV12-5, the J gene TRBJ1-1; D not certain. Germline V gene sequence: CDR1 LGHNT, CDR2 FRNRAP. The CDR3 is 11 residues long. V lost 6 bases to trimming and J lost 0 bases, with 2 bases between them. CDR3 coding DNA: TGTGCTAGTGGCTTGAACACTGAAGCTTTCTTT. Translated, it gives CASGLNTEAFF.

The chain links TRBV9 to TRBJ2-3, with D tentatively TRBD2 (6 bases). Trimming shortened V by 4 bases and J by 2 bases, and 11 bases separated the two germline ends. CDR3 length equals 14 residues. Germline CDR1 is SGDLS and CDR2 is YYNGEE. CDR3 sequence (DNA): TGTGCCAGCAGCAGCCGGGAGATCACAGATACGCAGTATTTT. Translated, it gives CASSSREITDTQYF. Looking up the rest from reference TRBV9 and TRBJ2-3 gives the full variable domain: DSGVTQTPKHLITATGQRVTLRCSPRSGDLSVYWYQQSLDQGLQFLIQYYNGEERAKGNILERFSAQQFPDLHSELNLSSLELGDSALYFCASSSREITDTQYFGPGTRLTVL.

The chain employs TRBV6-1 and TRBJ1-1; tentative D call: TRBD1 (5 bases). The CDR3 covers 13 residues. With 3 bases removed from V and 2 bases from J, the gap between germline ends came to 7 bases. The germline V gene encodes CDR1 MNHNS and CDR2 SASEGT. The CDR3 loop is CASSDRVNTEAFF. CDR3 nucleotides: TGTGCCAGCAGTGACAGGGTTAACACTGAAGCTTTCTTT.

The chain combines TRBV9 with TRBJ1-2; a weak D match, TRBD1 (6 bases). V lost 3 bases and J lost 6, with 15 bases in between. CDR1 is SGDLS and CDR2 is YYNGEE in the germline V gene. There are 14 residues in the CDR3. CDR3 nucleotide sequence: TGTGCCAGCAGCGAGACGACAGGAGAACATGGCTACACCTTC. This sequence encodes CASSETTGEHGYTF.

The CDR3 region is CASTLSAAVGETQYF. CDR3 sequence (DNA): TGTGCCAGCACCCTTAGCGCGGCAGTGGGTGAGACCCAGTACTTC. The rearrangement links TRBV7-2 to TRBJ2-5, with D tentatively TRBD2 (5 bases). The CDR3 totals 15 residues. CDR1 is SGHTA and CDR2 is FQGNSA in the germline V gene. V was clipped by 7 bases and J by 5 bases, with 20 bases between them.

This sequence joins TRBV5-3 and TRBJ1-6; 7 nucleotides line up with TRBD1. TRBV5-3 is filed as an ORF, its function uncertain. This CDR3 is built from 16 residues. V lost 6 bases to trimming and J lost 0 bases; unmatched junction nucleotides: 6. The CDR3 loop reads CARKGTASSYNSPLHF. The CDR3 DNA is TGTGCCAGAAAAGGGACAGCGAGCTCCTATAATTCACCCCTCCACTTT.

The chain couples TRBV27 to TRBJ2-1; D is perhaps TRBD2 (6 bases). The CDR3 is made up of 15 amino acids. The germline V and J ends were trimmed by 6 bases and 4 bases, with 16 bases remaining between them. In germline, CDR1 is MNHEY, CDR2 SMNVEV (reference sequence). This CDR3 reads CASSQLRGEYNEQFF. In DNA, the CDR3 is TGTGCCAGCAGCCAACTGCGCGGGGAGTACAATGAGCAGTTCTTC.

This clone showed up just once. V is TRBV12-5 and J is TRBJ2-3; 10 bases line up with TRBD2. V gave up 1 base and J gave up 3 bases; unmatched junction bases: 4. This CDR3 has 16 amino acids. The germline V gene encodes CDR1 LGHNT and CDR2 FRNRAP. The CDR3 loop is CASGLGASGRTDTQYF. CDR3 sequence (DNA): TGTGCTAGTGGTTTGGGGGCTAGCGGGAGAACAGATACGCAGTATTTT.

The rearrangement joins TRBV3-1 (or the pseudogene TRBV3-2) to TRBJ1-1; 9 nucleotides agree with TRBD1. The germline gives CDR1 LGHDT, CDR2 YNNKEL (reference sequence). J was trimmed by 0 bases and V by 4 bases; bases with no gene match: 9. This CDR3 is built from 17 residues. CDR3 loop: CASSPQVGQGVNTEAFF. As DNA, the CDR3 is TGTGCCAGCAGCCCGCAAGTGGGACAGGGCGTGAACACTGAAGCTTTCTTT.

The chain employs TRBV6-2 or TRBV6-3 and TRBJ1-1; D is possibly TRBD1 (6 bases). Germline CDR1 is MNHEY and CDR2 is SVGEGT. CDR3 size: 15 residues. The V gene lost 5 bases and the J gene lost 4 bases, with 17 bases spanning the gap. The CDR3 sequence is CASSKAGGPSTEAFF. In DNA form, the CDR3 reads TGTGCCAGCAGTAAGGCCGGGGGGCCCAGCACTGAAGCTTTCTTT.

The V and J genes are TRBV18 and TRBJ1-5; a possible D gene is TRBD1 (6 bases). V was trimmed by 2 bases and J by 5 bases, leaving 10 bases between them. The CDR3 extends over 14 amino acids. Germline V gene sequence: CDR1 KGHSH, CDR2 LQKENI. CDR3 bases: TGTGCCAGCTCACCAAAGGGGGGGGATCAGCCCCAGCATTTT. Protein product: CASSPKGGDQPQHF.

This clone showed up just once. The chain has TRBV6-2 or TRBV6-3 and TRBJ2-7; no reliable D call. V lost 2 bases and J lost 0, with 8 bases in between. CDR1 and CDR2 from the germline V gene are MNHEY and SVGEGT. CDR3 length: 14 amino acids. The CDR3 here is CASSYGQISYEQYF. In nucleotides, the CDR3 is TGTGCCAGCAGTTACGGTCAGATCTCCTACGAGCAGTACTTC.

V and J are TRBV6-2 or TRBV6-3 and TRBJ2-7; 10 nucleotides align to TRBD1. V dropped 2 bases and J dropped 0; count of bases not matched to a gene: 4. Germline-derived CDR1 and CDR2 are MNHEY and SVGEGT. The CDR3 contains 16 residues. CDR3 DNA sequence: TGTGCCAGCAGTTACGGGACAGGGGATAGCTCCTACGAGCAGTACTTC. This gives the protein CASSYGTGDSSYEQYF.

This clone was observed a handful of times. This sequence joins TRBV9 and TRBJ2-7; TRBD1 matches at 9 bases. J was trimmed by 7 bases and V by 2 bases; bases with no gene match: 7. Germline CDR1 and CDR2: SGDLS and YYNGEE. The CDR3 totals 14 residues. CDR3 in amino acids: CASSVSRDRVEQYF. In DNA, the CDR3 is TGTGCCAGCAGCGTTAGCCGGGACAGGGTAGAGCAGTACTTC.

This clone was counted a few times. CDR3 DNA: TGTGCCAGCAGCATGGGGACAAGCGATGAGCAGTTCTTC. Encoded protein: CASSMGTSDEQFF. The chain uses TRBV5-6 and TRBJ2-1; maybe TRBD1 (6 bases). The CDR3 has 13 residues. Looked up from germline, CDR1 is SGHDT and CDR2 is YYEEEE. V was pared by 4 bases and J by 8 bases, with 13 bases between.

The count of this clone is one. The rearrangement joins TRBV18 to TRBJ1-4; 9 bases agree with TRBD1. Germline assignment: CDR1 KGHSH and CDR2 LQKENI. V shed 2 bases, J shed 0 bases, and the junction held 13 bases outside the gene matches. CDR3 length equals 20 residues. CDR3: CASSPSGLGTGLTTNEKLFF. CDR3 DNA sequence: TGTGCCAGCTCACCAAGTGGCTTGGGGACAGGGCTGACAACTAATGAAAAACTGTTTTTT.

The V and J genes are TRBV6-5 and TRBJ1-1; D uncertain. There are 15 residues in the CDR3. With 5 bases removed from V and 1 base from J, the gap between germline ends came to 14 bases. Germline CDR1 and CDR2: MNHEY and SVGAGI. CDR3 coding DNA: TGTGCCAGCAGTCCACGACTGGGAGGGAACACTGAAGCTTTCTTT. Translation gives CASSPRLGGNTEAFF.

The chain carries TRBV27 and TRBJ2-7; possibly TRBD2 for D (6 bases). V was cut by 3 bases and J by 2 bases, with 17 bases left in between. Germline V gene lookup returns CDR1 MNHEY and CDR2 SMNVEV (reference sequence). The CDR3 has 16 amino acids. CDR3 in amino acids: CASSFKGLARPYEQYF. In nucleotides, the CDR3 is TGTGCCAGCAGTTTTAAAGGGCTAGCGCGACCCTACGAGCAGTACTTC.

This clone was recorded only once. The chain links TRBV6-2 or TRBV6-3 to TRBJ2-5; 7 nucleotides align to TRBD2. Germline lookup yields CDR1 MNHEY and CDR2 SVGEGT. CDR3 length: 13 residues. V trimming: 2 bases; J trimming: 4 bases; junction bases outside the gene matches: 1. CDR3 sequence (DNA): TGTGCCAGCAGTTACATAGCGGGAGAGACCCAGTACTTC. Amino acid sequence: CASSYIAGETQYF.

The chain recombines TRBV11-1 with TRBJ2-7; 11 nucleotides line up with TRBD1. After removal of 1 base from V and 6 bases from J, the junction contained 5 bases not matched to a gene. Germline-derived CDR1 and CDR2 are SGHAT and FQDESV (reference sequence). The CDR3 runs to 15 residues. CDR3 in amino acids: CASSLVGTGGAEQYF. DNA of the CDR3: TGTGCCAGCAGCTTAGTCGGGACAGGGGGAGCCGAGCAGTACTTC.

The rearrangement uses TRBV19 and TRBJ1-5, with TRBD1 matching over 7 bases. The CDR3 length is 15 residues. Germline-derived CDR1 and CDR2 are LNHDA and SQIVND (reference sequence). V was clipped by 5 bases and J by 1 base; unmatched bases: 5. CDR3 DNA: TGTGCCAGTAGTCTGGGGACAGAAAGCAATCAGCCCCAGCATTTT. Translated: CASSLGTESNQPQHF.

The CDR3 protein is CAWRPPARGETQYF. The DNA of the CDR3 is TGTGCCTGGAGACCCCCCGCCAGGGGCGAGACCCAGTACTTC. The gene calls are TRBV30 and TRBJ2-5; the D gene is possibly TRBD1 (6 bases). Trimming took off 3 bases at V and 5 bases at J, with 16 bases between the two ends. Germline-derived CDR1 and CDR2 are GTSNPN and SVGIG (reference sequence). The CDR3 is made up of 14 amino acids.

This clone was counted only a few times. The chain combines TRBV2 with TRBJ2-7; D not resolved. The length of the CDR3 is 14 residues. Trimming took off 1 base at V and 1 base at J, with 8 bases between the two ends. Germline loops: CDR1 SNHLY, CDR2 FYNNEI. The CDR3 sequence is CASSEGLASYEQYF. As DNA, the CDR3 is TGTGCCAGCAGTGAAGGGTTGGCTTCCTACGAGCAGTACTTC.

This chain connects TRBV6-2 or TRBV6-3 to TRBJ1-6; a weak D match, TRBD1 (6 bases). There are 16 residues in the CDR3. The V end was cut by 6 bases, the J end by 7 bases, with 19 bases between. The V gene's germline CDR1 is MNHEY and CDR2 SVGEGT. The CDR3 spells CASSRASTGINSPLHF. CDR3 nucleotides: TGTGCCAGCAGCCGGGCTTCCACAGGGATAAATTCACCCCTCCACTTT.

CDR3 loop: CASSDRGTNYGYTF. For the CDR3, the DNA is TGTGCCAGCTCAGACAGGGGAACAAACTATGGCTACACCTTC. The chain couples TRBV18 to TRBJ1-2, with 8 positions matching TRBD1. V shed 5 bases and J 2 bases; nucleotides not matched to a gene: 4. Germline V CDR1 and CDR2: KGHSH, LQKENI. The CDR3 is made up of 14 amino acids.

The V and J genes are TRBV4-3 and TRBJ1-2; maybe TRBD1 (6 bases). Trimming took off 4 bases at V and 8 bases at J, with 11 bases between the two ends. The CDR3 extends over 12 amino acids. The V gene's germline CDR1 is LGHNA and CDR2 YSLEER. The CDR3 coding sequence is TGCGCCAGCAGCCGAACAGGGTGGGGCTACACCTTC. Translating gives CASSRTGWGYTF.

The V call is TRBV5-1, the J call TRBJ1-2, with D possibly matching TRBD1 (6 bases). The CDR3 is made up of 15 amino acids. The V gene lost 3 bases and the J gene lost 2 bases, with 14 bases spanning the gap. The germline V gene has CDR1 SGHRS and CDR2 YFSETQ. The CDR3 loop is CASSSDGQTNYGYTF. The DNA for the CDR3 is TGCGCCAGCAGCTCAGACGGACAGACGAACTATGGCTACACCTTC. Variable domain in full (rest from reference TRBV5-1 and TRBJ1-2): KAGVTQTPRYLIKTRGQQVTLSCSPISGHRSVSWYQQTPGQGLQFLFEYFSETQRNKGNFPGRFSGRQFSNSRSEMNVSTLELGDSALYLCASSSDGQTNYGYTFGSGTRLTVV.

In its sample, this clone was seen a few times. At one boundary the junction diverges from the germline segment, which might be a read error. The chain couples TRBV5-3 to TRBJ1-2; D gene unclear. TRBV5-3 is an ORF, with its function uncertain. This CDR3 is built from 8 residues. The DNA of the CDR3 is TGTGCCAGAAGCCCCATTGCCTTC. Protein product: CARSPIAF.